The T cell receptor (beta chain) under discussion was sequenced for a study of response to subunit inactivated influenza vaccine. V lost 0 bases and J 8 bases, leaving 15 bases between the germline ends. The germline CDR1 and CDR2 sequences are ENHRY and SYGVKD. The CDR3 loop spans 15 amino acids. From the RT-PCR reads, TCRdb called clonotypes with MiXCR, one entry per CDR3 protein. The data contain around 710,000 distinct CDR3 sequences, 14% of them singletons. Sequencing was performed on PBMCs from blood, taken roughly 2 weeks before vaccination. This TCR was recovered from a man aged 45-65 years who received an inactivated influenza vaccine. The V and J genes are TRBV10-3 and TRBJ2-3; D is undetermined. CDR3 amino acids: CAISESRGGMGTQYF. The DNA of the CDR3 is TGTGCCATCAGTGAGTCGCGAGGTGGCATGGGTACGCAGTATTTT.